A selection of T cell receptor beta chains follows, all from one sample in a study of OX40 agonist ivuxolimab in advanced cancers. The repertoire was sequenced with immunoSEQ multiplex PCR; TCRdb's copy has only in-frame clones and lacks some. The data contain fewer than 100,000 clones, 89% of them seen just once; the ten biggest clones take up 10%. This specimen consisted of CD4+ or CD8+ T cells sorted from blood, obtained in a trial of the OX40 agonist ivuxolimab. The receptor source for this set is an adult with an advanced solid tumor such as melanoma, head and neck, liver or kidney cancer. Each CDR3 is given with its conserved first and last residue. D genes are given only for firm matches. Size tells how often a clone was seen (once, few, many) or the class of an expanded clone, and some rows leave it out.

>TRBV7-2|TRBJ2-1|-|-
CASSPLSRYEQFF
TGTGCCAGCAGCCCCCTGAGTCGCTATGAGCAGTTCTTC
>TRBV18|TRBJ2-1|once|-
CASSPRINEQFF
TGTGCCAGCTCACCACGAATCAATGAGCAGTTCTTC
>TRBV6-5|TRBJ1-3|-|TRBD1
CASTARRGHGNTIYF
TGTGCCAGCACCGCGCGGAGGGGGCACGGAAACACCATATATTTT
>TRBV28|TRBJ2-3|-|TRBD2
CASSSWEGQGDTQYF
TGTGCCAGCAGTTCGTGGGAGGGCCAAGGAGATACGCAGTATTTT
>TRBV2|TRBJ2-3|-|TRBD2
CARTSEFTDTQYF
TGTGCCAGGACTAGCGAGTTCACAGATACGCAGTATTTT
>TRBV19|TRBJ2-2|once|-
CASGGYLTGELFF
TGTGCCTCCGGTGGGTACCTCACCGGGGAGCTGTTTTTT
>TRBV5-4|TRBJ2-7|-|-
CASAGSSYEQYF
TGTGCCAGTGCGGGGAGCTCCTACGAGCAGTACTTC
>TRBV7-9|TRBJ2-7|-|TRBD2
CASSSLAGVSEQYF
TGTGCCAGCAGCTCACTAGCGGGAGTAAGCGAGCAGTACTTC
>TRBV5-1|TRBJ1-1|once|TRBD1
CASSLAGQGRETEAFF
TGCGCCAGCAGCTTGGCGGGACAGGGTAGGGAGACTGAAGCTTTCTTT
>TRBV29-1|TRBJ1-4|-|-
CSASRSNEKLFF
TGCAGCGCCTCCCGGAGTAATGAAAAACTGTTTTTT
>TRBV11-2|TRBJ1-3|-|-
CASSLPLGNTIYF
TGTGCCAGCAGCCTCCCCCTGGGAAACACCATATATTTT
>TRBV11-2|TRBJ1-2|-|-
CASSPQGSGYTF
TGTGCCAGCAGCCCCCAGGGTAGTGGCTACACCTTC
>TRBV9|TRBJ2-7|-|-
CASSVGGASSYEQYF
TGTGCCAGCAGCGTAGGAGGGGCATCCTCCTACGAGCAGTACTTC
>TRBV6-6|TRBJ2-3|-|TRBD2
CASAVGGDTQYF
TGTGCCAGCGCCGTCGGGGGGGATACGCAGTATTTT
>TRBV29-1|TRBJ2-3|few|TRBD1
CSAMGQGMTDTQYF
TGCAGCGCGATGGGACAGGGGATGACAGATACGCAGTATTTT
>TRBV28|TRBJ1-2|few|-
CASSLDGNYGYTF
TGTGCCAGCAGTTTAGATGGTAACTATGGCTACACCTTC
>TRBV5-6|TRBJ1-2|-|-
CASSLAAYGYTF
TGTGCCAGCAGCTTGGCAGCCTATGGCTACACCTTC
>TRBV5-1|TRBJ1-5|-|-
CASSPGDPGGDQPQHF
TGCGCCAGCAGCCCAGGGGACCCTGGAGGTGATCAGCCCCAGCATTTT
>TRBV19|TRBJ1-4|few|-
CASSIFGDEKLFF
TGTGCCAGTAGTATTTTTGGGGATGAAAAACTGTTTTTT
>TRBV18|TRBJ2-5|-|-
CASSPGEKETQYF
TGTGCCAGCTCACCTGGAGAGAAAGAGACCCAGTACTTC
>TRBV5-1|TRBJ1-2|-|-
CASSVTSFYGYTF
TGCGCCAGCAGCGTAACCTCCTTCTATGGCTACACCTTC
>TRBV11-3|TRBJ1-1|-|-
CASSPGGGATEAFF
TGTGCCAGCAGCCCCGGAGGGGGGGCCACTGAAGCTTTCTTT
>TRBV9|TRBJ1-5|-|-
CASSVGPGGVQPQHF
TGTGCCAGCAGCGTAGGTCCTGGGGGCGTTCAGCCCCAGCATTTT
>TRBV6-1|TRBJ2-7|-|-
CASSARPSSYEQYF
TGTGCCAGCAGTGCCAGACCCTCCTCCTACGAGCAGTACTTC
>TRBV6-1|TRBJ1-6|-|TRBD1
CASRREGGHNSPLHF
TGTGCCAGCAGGAGGGAAGGGGGCCATAATTCACCCCTCCACTTT
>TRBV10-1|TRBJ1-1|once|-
CASSRGGFRTEAFF
TGCGCCAGCAGTCGTGGGGGTTTTCGGACTGAAGCTTTCTTT